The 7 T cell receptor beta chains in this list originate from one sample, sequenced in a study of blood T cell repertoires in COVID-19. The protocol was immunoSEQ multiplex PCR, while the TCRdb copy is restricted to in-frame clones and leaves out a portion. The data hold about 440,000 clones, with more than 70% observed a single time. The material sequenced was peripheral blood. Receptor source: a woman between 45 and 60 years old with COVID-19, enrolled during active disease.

DNA of the CDR3: TGTGCCAGCAGCCCGACAGGGGACGAGCAGTACTTC. Translating gives CASSPTGDEQYF. This chain uses TRBV12-3 or TRBV12-4 with TRBJ2-7; 8 bases are a match to TRBD1. J lost 5 bases, V lost 6 bases, and 3 bases had no gene match. The CDR3 totals 12 residues.

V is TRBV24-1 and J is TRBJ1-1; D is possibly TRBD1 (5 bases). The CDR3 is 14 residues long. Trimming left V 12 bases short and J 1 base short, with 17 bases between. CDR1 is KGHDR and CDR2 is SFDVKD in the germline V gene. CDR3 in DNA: TGTGCCCAGGATATAGACAGAAAGAACACTGAAGCTTTCTTT. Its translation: CAQDIDRKNTEAFF.

This CDR3 is CASSWTGGFSEQFF. In nucleotides, the CDR3 is TGTGCCAGCTCCTGGACAGGGGGGTTTAGTGAGCAGTTCTTC. This chain joins TRBV27 and TRBJ2-1; 10 bases line up with TRBD1. The J segment lost 9 bases and the V segment lost 8 bases, leaving 10 bases of the junction unmatched. This CDR3 is built from 14 residues. Germline V gene data show CDR1 as MNHEY and CDR2 as SMNVEV (reference sequence).

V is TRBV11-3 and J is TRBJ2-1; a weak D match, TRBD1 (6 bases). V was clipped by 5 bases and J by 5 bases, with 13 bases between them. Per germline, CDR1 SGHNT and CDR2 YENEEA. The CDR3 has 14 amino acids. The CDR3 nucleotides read TGTGCCAGCAGCCCAGATCACAGGGACAATGAGCAGTTCTTC. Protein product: CASSPDHRDNEQFF.

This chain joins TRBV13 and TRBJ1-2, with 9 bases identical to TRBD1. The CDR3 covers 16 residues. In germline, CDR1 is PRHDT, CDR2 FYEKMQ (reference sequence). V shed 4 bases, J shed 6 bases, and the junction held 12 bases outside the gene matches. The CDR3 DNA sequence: TGTGCCAGCAGCTCTAGCTACCGGGACAGGGAACATGGCTACACCTTC. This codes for CASSSSYRDREHGYTF. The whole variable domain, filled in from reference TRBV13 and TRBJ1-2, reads AAGVIQSPRHLIKEKRETATLKCYPIPRHDTVYWYQQGPGQDPQFLISFYEKMQSDKGSIPDRFSAQQFSDYHSELNMSSLELGDSALYFCASSSSYRDREHGYTFGSGTRLTVV.

This CDR3 is CASTGLQVGEQFF. The CDR3 DNA sequence: TGTGCCAGCACAGGCCTCCAGGTGGGCGAGCAGTTCTTC. The gene calls are TRBV2 and TRBJ2-1, with D unresolved. This CDR3 comprises 13 residues. The V gene lost 7 bases and the J gene lost 10 bases, with 17 bases spanning the gap. CDR1 is SNHLY, CDR2 FYNNEI, per germline.

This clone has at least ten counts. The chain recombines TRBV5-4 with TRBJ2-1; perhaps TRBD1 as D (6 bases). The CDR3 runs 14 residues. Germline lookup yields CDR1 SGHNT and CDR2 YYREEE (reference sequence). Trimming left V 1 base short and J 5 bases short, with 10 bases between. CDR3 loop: CASSLPHRDNEQFF. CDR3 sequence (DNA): TGTGCCAGCAGCTTGCCTCACAGGGACAATGAGCAGTTCTTC.